This TCR beta chain was captured in a study of shared clonotypes between healthy human individuals. Study-level information: Per-donor plates numbered three CD4 naive, three CD4 memory, two CD8 naive and one CD8 memory. Study-wide results and caveats: In the sorted subsets, rarefaction showed sequencing was incomplete despite large depth.

Each PCR replicate from the sorted subsets contained 150 to 250 ng DNA, which is 25,000 to 30,000 T cell genomes. The data were produced by immunoSEQ multiplex PCR, yet TCRdb's version contains in-frame clones alone and is incomplete. The sample lists roughly 2.5 million clones; 85% to 95% were seen once. Concerning this clone: Its antigen remains unknown.

The ends lost 0 bases at V and 7 bases at J; junction bases unmatched: 8. The CDR3 sequence is 17 residues long. The germline CDR1 and CDR2 sequences are SGHRS and YFSETQ. Material for sequencing was naive CD4+ T cells sorted from blood. Subset in this sample: CD45RA+ positively selected. The chain employs TRBV5-1 and TRBJ2-1, with 12 bases identical to TRBD2. The sequence derives from a man between 18 and 29 years old in good health. CDR3 sequence (DNA): TGCGCCAGCAGCTTGGCCGCTAGCGGGGGGGTCTATAATGAGCAGTTCTTC. As protein: CASSLAASGGVYNEQFF.